This T cell receptor beta chain was recorded in a study of identifying expanded T cells in peripheral blood. Points on this clone: The antigen remains undetermined.

This CDR3 comprises 13 residues. Germline CDR1 SGHTA, CDR2 FQGNSA. Trimming removed 0 bases from V and 5 bases from J, with 7 bases in between. Healthy donors had no documented immune events, such as infections, while sampled. Study results and limitations: Two-week clone count variance significantly increased as total template count grew. About 1.2 clones differed between technical replicates, versus about 15 and 19 over time.

The protocol was immunoSEQ multiplex PCR, while the TCRdb copy is restricted to in-frame clones and leaves out a portion. The top ten hold approximately 5% of the sample, which has over 90,000 clones, 88% seen once. V usage is TRBV7-2 and J usage is TRBJ1-1; D gene uncertain. Sample: blood. The TCR originated in a person aged 18 to 75 in good health. The CDR3 reads CASSLALRTEAFF. As DNA, the CDR3 is TGTGCCAGCAGCTTAGCGTTGAGAACTGAAGCTTTCTTT.